Each of the 14 T cell receptor gamma chains below was sequenced from the same sample in a study of intestinal T cells in coeliac disease. For each case, the template was genomic DNA from ten approximately 5-µm formalin-fixed paraffin-embedded scrolls. LymphoTrack primers amplified TRG sequences from about 0.2 ug of biopsy DNA. TCRdb re-processed the multiplex PCR reads using CATT. The sample contains nearly 950 gamma-chain clones, approximately 50% of which appear only once. Sequenced material: a duodenal biopsy. These receptors were taken from a human donor with celiac disease.

This chain connects TRGV3 to TRGJP2. CDR3 length equals 15 residues. Germline CDR1 is VTNTFY and CDR2 is YDVSTARD (reference sequence). V shed 5 bases, J shed 0 bases, and the junction held 6 bases outside the gene matches. DNA for the CDR3: TGTGCCACCTGGGGAGTCTATAGTAGTGATTGGATCAAGACGTTT. Its translation is CATWGVYSSDWIKTF.

Sample share makes this clone large. The chain recombines TRGV3 with TRGJP2. The CDR3 extends over 16 amino acids. Germline V CDR1 and CDR2: VTNTFY, YDVSTARD (reference sequence). J gave up 2 bases and V 0 bases, and 6 bases lay outside the gene matches. CDR3 DNA: TGTGCCACCTGGGACAGGCTCTGCAGTAGTGATTGGATCAAGACGTTT. It is translated as CATWDRLCSSDWIKTF.

The V and J genes are TRGV10 and TRGJP1. TRGV10 is reported as an ORF; its role is uncertain. This CDR3 is built from 16 residues. Germline trimming cut 8 bases from V and 1 base from J; bases unmatched to any gene: 11. The CDR3 DNA is TGTGCTGCGTGGGATTACGGGCGTACCACTGGTTGGTTCAAGATATTT. Translating it yields CAAWDYGRTTGWFKIF.

This chain joins TRGV10 and TRGJP1. TRGV10 is recorded as an ORF, its role being uncertain. The CDR3 totals 12 residues. The junction had 18 bases not matched to a gene; V was cut back by 11 bases and J by 17 bases. The CDR3 sequence: CAAVGPSRRKIF. CDR3 coding DNA: TGTGCTGCGGTTGGACCTTCCCGTCGTAAGATATTT.

This chain links TRGV10 with TRGJ1 or TRGJ2. Being an ORF, TRGV10 has a function that is uncertain. V shed 8 bases and J 8 bases; nucleotides not matched to a gene: 7. The length of the CDR3 is 11 residues. The CDR3: CAAWERDKKLF. The DNA of the CDR3 is TGTGCTGCGTGGGAAAGGGATAAGAAACTCTTT.

This clone occurred a few times. The chain joins TRGV8 to TRGJ1 or TRGJ2. The CDR3 length is 11 residues. V lost 0 bases and J lost 11; bases outside the gene matches: 4. CDR1 and CDR2 (germline): VENAVY, YDSYNSRV. The CDR3 DNA is TGTGCCACCTGGGATAGGGGGGAGAAACTCTTT. This codes for CATWDRGEKLF.

This chain connects TRGV9 to TRGJ1 or TRGJ2. The trim removed 2 bases at V and 5 bases at J, leaving 6 bases unmatched. Germline CDR1 reads GITISATS; CDR2 reads ISYDGTV (reference sequence). The CDR3 loop spans 13 amino acids. This chain's CDR3 is CALWEGQNYKKLF. The CDR3 DNA reads TGTGCCTTGTGGGAGGGCCAAAATTATAAGAAACTCTTT.

The V gene is TRGV10, the J gene TRGJ1 or TRGJ2. TRGV10 is flagged as an ORF with uncertain function. The V and J ends lost 8 bases and 6 bases, in that order; junction bases with no gene match: 11. The CDR3 is made up of 13 amino acids. The DNA of the CDR3 is TGTGCTGCGTGGCCTCTCCCAGTTTATAAGAAACTCTTT. Residues: CAAWPLPVYKKLF.

The chain links TRGV11 to TRGJP1. TRGV11 falls under the ORF class, with uncertain function. The CDR3 has 10 residues. Losses at the gene ends were 14 bases for V and 11 bases for J; bases not matched to a gene: 8. DNA for the CDR3: TGTGCCTCGCGAGGCTGGTTCAAGATATTT. The encoded protein is CASRGWFKIF.

The rearrangement joins TRGV8 to TRGJ1 or TRGJ2. V was clipped by 0 bases and J by 5 bases; unmatched bases: 19. The length of the CDR3 is 18 residues. CDR1 and CDR2 (germline): VENAVY, YDSYNSRV. The CDR3 spells CATWDRGVPSSDDYKKLF. The CDR3 nucleotides read TGTGCCACCTGGGATAGGGGCGTCCCTTCCAGTGATGATTATAAGAAACTCTTT.

The chain joins TRGV3 to TRGJ1 or TRGJ2. Germline CDR1 is VTNTFY and CDR2 is YDVSTARD (reference sequence). Trimming cost V 0 bases and J 7 bases; bases outside gene matches: 9. The CDR3 sequence is 14 residues long. CDR3 nucleotide sequence: TGTGCCACCTGGGACAGGCGATCGAACTATAAGAAACTCTTT. The encoded protein is CATWDRRSNYKKLF.

For this clone: An end of the junction differs from the germline gene, which may be a read error. The same CDR3 is also encoded by other DNA sequences in this sample. The chain is built from TRGV9 and TRGJ1 or TRGJ2. From germline, CDR1 is GITISATS and CDR2 ISYDGTV (reference sequence). The CDR3 sequence is 9 residues long. CDR3 protein: CALGYKKLF. CDR3 sequence (DNA): TGCGCCTTGGGATATAAGAAACTCTTT.

Worth noting for this clone: A clone one base away is much larger, so this may be a read error. Other DNA variants within this sample encode the same CDR3. The chain employs TRGV2 and TRGJP2. The CDR3 spans 16 residues. The germline CDR1 and CDR2 sequences are EGSNGY and YDSYNSKV. This CDR3 reads CATWDGPGCGDWIKTF. For the CDR3, the DNA is TGCGCCACCTGGGACGGGCCCGGGTGTGGTGATTGGATCAAGACGTTT.

This clone was recorded a few times. Here the CDR3 reads CATDFYYKKLF. Written as DNA, the CDR3 is TGTGCCACCGATTTTTATTATAAGAAACTCTTT. This chain uses TRGV8 with TRGJ1 or TRGJ2. V lost 9 bases to trimming and J lost 3 bases; unmatched junction nucleotides: 5. Germline CDR1 is VENAVY and CDR2 is YDSYNSRV. The CDR3 covers 11 residues.